These 26 T cell receptor beta chains originate from one sample sequenced in a study of radiotherapy plus CTLA-4 blockade in lung cancer. Measured with immunoSEQ multiplex PCR; TCRdb has only the in-frame clones, and not every one. The data contain over 100,000 clones, approximately 80% of them seen just once; the ten biggest clones take up around 3.3%. The sequenced sample was peripheral blood, obtained from a patient treated with radiotherapy plus ipilimumab. These receptors originate from a human donor with non-small cell lung cancer that progressed on radiotherapy plus ipilimumab. Some clones in this sample may be carry-over from other donors' samples.

This clone has only one observation. The genes are TRBV5-1 and TRBJ2-1; D uncertain. Germline CDR1 is SGHRS and CDR2 is YFSETQ. The CDR3 has 13 residues. V shed 1 base and J shed 7 bases, with 9 bases lying between them. In DNA form, the CDR3 reads TGCGCCAGCAGCTTGCTTTCTGAGAATGAGCAGTTCTTC. Translation: CASSLLSENEQFF.

V and J are TRBV4-2 and TRBJ1-2, with TRBD1 as a possible D gene (5 bases). CDR1 is LGHNA, CDR2 YNFKEQ, per germline. V shed 0 bases and J shed 4 bases, with 12 bases lying between them. This CDR3 spans 15 amino acids. Here the CDR3 DNA reads TGTGCCAGCAGCCAAGATCGGGCAGGGCGCTATGGCTACACCTTC. Translation gives CASSQDRAGRYGYTF.

The chain employs TRBV13 and TRBJ1-2; D is undetermined. Germline CDR1 and CDR2: PRHDT and FYEKMQ (reference sequence). The length of the CDR3 is 15 residues. Trimming stripped 6 bases from V and 2 bases from J, with 16 bases between. CDR3 bases: TGTGCCAGCAGATCAAACAAGACGGAAAACTATGGCTACACCTTC. This translates into CASRSNKTENYGYTF.

This clone was counted only a few times. The J gene is TRBJ1-1, the V gene TRBV11-3; D is uncertain. V was shortened by 5 bases and J by 4 bases, with 14 bases between the two germline ends. The CDR3 spans 14 residues. Germline V gene data show CDR1 as SGHNT and CDR2 as YENEEA. CDR3 region: CASSANGEITEAFF. CDR3 in DNA: TGTGCCAGCAGCGCGAACGGGGAGATCACTGAAGCTTTCTTT.

The V gene is TRBV18, the J gene TRBJ1-1, with TRBD1 matching 8 bases. The V and J ends lost 1 base and 7 bases, in that order; junction bases with no gene match: 2. Per the germline V gene, CDR1 is KGHSH and CDR2 is LQKENI. This CDR3 comprises 13 residues. CDR3 nucleotides: TGTGCCAGCTCACCACGGACAGGGTTTGAAGCTTTCTTT. This sequence encodes CASSPRTGFEAFF. Full variable domain (remainder filled in from reference TRBV18 and TRBJ1-1): NAGVMQNPRHLVRRRGQEARLRCSPMKGHSHVYWYRQLPEEGLKFMVYLQKENIIDESGMPKERFSAEFPKEGPSILRIQQVVRGDSAAYFCASSPRTGFEAFFGQGTRLTVV.

The V and J genes are TRBV2 and TRBJ2-5, with 8 bases fitting TRBD1. The germline gives CDR1 SNHLY, CDR2 FYNNEI. J was trimmed by 2 bases and V by 3 bases; bases with no gene match: 2. CDR3 length: 14 amino acids. The CDR3 DNA reads TGTGCCAGCAGTGAGACAGGGGCACAAGAGACCCAGTACTTC. This codes for CASSETGAQETQYF.

This rearrangement joins TRBV30 to TRBJ1-5; D uncertain. The CDR3 runs to 15 residues. Germline assignment: CDR1 GTSNPN and CDR2 SVGIG (reference sequence). The ends were cut back, 0 bases at V and 11 bases at J, with 20 bases in the middle. CDR3 nucleotides: TGTGCCTGGAGTGTATCTGGCCCGCTTTTTATGGCCCAGCATTTT. Protein: CAWSVSGPLFMAQHF.

This chain connects TRBV2 to TRBJ1-2; 9 nucleotides align to TRBD1. In germline, CDR1 is SNHLY, CDR2 FYNNEI. The length of the CDR3 is 15 residues. Trimming removed 4 bases from V and 4 bases from J; junction bases left unmatched: 7. This chain's CDR3 is CASSAEQGASYGYTF. The DNA of the CDR3 is TGTGCCAGCAGTGCCGAACAGGGGGCGAGCTATGGCTACACCTTC.

This clone was detected a few times. The rearrangement joins TRBV18 to TRBJ1-1; tentative D call: TRBD1 (5 bases). The CDR3 is 14 amino acids. V was clipped by 2 bases and J by 11 bases, with 18 bases between them. Germline V gene sequence: CDR1 KGHSH, CDR2 LQKENI. Written as DNA, the CDR3 is TGTGCCAGCTCACCAAATAGGCGGGGGAGGGACGCTTTCTTT. Its protein product is CASSPNRRGRDAFF. The full variable domain, in which reference TRBV18 and TRBJ1-1 provide the parts outside the CDR3, is NAGVMQNPRHLVRRRGQEARLRCSPMKGHSHVYWYRQLPEEGLKFMVYLQKENIIDESGMPKERFSAEFPKEGPSILRIQQVVRGDSAAYFCASSPNRRGRDAFFGQGTRLTVV.

The table lists this clone with a count of one. V is TRBV7-2 and J is TRBJ1-1, with D possibly matching TRBD1 (5 bases). Germline-derived CDR1 and CDR2 are SGHTA and FQGNSA. V was cut by 5 bases and J by 3 bases, with 16 bases left in between. The CDR3 length is 15 residues. This chain's CDR3 is CASSPSGTEYTEAFF. CDR3 bases: TGTGCCAGCAGCCCCTCCGGGACGGAATACACTGAAGCTTTCTTT.

The V call is TRBV9, the J call TRBJ1-1, with a tentative D call TRBD1 (5 bases). V lost 4 bases and J lost 1, with 11 bases in between. The CDR3 runs 14 residues. Germline V gives CDR1 SGDLS, CDR2 YYNGEE. The CDR3 is CASSRRGSNTEAFF. The CDR3 nucleotides read TGTGCCAGCAGCAGACGGGGCTCGAACACTGAAGCTTTCTTT.

V gene TRBV5-1 combines with J gene TRBJ2-3; D call uncertain. Germline CDR1 reads SGHRS; CDR2 reads YFSETQ. Trimming left V 0 bases short and J 2 bases short, with 7 bases between. The CDR3 is 14 residues long. The CDR3: CASSLAGHTDTQYF. CDR3 sequence (DNA): TGCGCCAGCAGCTTGGCCGGTCACACAGATACGCAGTATTTT. Combining the CDR3 with reference TRBV5-1 and TRBJ2-3 gives the whole variable domain KAGVTQTPRYLIKTRGQQVTLSCSPISGHRSVSWYQQTPGQGLQFLFEYFSETQRNKGNFPGRFSGRQFSNSRSEMNVSTLELGDSALYLCASSLAGHTDTQYFGPGTRLTVL.

The chain joins TRBV6-5 to TRBJ1-2, with a possible D match to TRBD1 (6 bases). Germline V gene lookup returns CDR1 MNHEY and CDR2 SVGAGI. This CDR3 contains 13 residues. V was clipped by 4 bases and J by 4 bases, with 10 bases between them. CDR3 sequence reads: CASSLGGGYGYTF. Here the CDR3 DNA reads TGTGCCAGCAGTTTGGGGGGCGGCTATGGCTACACCTTC.

This clone occurred once. The chain recombines TRBV5-4 with TRBJ2-7; D gene uncertain. The length of the CDR3 is 14 residues. Germline CDR1 reads SGHNT; CDR2 reads YYREEE (reference sequence). The V and J ends lost 2 bases and 5 bases respectively, with 14 bases between them. The CDR3 DNA is TGTGCCAGCAGCTTATTCCAGCCTCAGAACGAGCAGTACTTC. Amino acids: CASSLFQPQNEQYF.

The chain has TRBV5-4 and TRBJ2-2; D is undetermined. This CDR3 contains 17 residues. Germline V gene sequence: CDR1 SGHNT, CDR2 YYREEE (reference sequence). V was trimmed by 4 bases and J by 0 bases, leaving 16 bases between them. CDR3 DNA sequence: TGTGCCAGCAGCCCAACATACTCGACAACGAACACCGGGGAGCTGTTTTTT. Translated, it gives CASSPTYSTTNTGELFF.

This clone was recorded a few times. This chain uses TRBV6-1 with TRBJ1-2; D not resolved. CDR3 length: 13 residues. In germline, CDR1 is MNHNS, CDR2 SASEGT. V was trimmed by 4 bases and J by 5 bases, leaving 11 bases between them. CDR3 in DNA: TGTGCCAGCAGTGTTAGGGAAGGGTATGGCTACACCTTC. It codes for CASSVREGYGYTF.

This chain joins TRBV6-5 and TRBJ1-2, with D uncertain. The CDR3 consists of 14 residues. Trimming removed 6 bases at V and 2 bases at J, with 13 bases between. CDR1 and CDR2 from the germline V gene are MNHEY and SVGAGI. This chain's CDR3 is CASRSSWQNYGYTF. The CDR3 region has the DNA TGTGCCAGCAGATCCTCCTGGCAGAACTATGGCTACACCTTC.

This clone was detected only once. The chain employs TRBV29-1 and TRBJ2-3; D may be TRBD1 or TRBD2 (5 bases each). The germline CDR1 and CDR2 sequences are SQVTM and ANQGSEA. The CDR3 extends over 14 amino acids. The V end was cut by 3 bases, the J end by 3 bases, with 13 bases between. The CDR3 DNA reads as TGCAGCGTTGAGTCAGGGTGGAGGACAGATACGCAGTATTTT. It translates to CSVESGWRTDTQYF.

This clone was detected once. J is TRBJ2-7 and V is TRBV6-5; D is unclear. Deletions cut 2 bases from V and 4 bases from J, with 12 bases between. This CDR3 is built from 14 residues. Looked up from germline, CDR1 is MNHEY and CDR2 is SVGAGI. CDR3 nucleotides: TGTGCCAGCAGTTACGTAGGGATCGGATACGAGCAGTACTTC. It is translated as CASSYVGIGYEQYF.

The chain recombines TRBV7-3 with TRBJ1-1; D unresolved. V was trimmed by 2 bases and J by 5 bases, leaving 12 bases between them. Per the germline V gene, CDR1 is SGHTA and CDR2 is FQGTGA. This CDR3 spans 14 amino acids. The CDR3 here is CASSLLEGGTEAFF. The DNA for the CDR3 is TGTGCCAGCAGCTTACTAGAGGGTGGGACTGAAGCTTTCTTT.

Remarks on this clone: A junction end diverges from the germline sequence, so it may reflect a read error. The chain joins TRBV15 to TRBJ1-5; D unresolved. CDR3 length equals 14 residues. Germline V lookup: CDR1 LNHNV, CDR2 YYDKDF (reference sequence). Here the CDR3 DNA reads TGTGCCACCAGCAATGGGGATTTAGGGCAGCTCCAGCATTTT. It specifies CATSNGDLGQLQHF. The whole variable domain, remainder taken from reference TRBV15 and TRBJ1-5, is DAMVIQNPRYQVTQFGKPVTLSCSQTLNHNVMYWYQQKSSQAPKLLFHYYDKDFNNEADTPDNFQSRRPNTSFCFLDIRSPGLGDTAMYLCATSNGDLGQLQHFGDGTRLSIL.

This chain uses TRBV5-6 with TRBJ2-7, with 7 positions matching TRBD2. The CDR3 extends over 14 amino acids. CDR1 and CDR2 from the germline V gene are SGHDT and YYEEEE. Losses at the gene ends were 0 bases for V and 7 bases for J; bases not matched to a gene: 7. The DNA for the CDR3 is TGTGCCAGCAGCTTGGGGGTCCCCGGGAGGGAGCAGTACTTC. It is translated as CASSLGVPGREQYF.

This chain uses TRBV15 with TRBJ1-3; TRBD1 might be the D (6 bases). V lost 1 base and J 2 bases, leaving 9 bases between the germline ends. The germline V gene has CDR1 LNHNV and CDR2 YYDKDF (reference sequence). CDR3 length equals 15 residues. The CDR3: CATSRVGGTGNTIYF. CDR3 nucleotide sequence: TGTGCCACCAGCAGAGTAGGGGGGACTGGAAACACCATATATTTT.

This clone has a count of ten or more. The chain employs TRBV6-1 and TRBJ1-4, with D tentatively TRBD1 (6 bases). The CDR3 sequence is 14 residues long. Trimming shortened V by 8 bases and J by 2 bases, and 12 bases separated the two germline ends. The germline V gene has CDR1 MNHNS and CDR2 SASEGT. Written as DNA, the CDR3 is TGTGCCAGCGAAACAGGGATTACTAATGAAAAACTGTTTTTT. It is translated as CASETGITNEKLFF.

This chain links TRBV4-3 with TRBJ2-2; TRBD2 might be the D (6 bases). Per the germline V gene, CDR1 is LGHNA and CDR2 is YSLEER. V was shortened by 4 bases and J by 5 bases, with 20 bases between the two germline ends. This CDR3 is 17 amino acids long. CDR3 region: CASSPLAGTRMTGELFF. The CDR3 nucleotides read TGCGCCAGCAGCCCGCTTGCCGGGACTCGTATGACCGGGGAGCTGTTTTTT.

The chain has TRBV5-1 and TRBJ1-2; possible D gene TRBD1, 5 bases. V shed 6 bases and J shed 5 bases, with 20 bases lying between them. The CDR3 is 15 residues long. Looked up from germline, CDR1 is SGHRS and CDR2 is YFSETQ. CDR3 region: CASNLGDLGVYGYTF. CDR3 DNA: TGCGCCAGCAACCTTGGGGACCTCGGGGTTTATGGCTACACCTTC.